This T cell receptor beta chain stems from a study of T cell repertoires in cytomegalovirus infection. Study in general: Evidence of both CMV infection and a matching HLA type came from public TCR beta signatures. Whole-study findings and limits: Clonotype analysis showed dominance of the ex vivo response by HLA-C-restricted CMV-specific TCR beta clonotypes. Identification of carriers of CMV plus the relevant HLA was achieved through cumulative public TCR beta family frequency.

TCRdb ran MiXCR on the reads and lists one entry per CDR3 protein. The profile shows more than 140,000 distinct CDR3 sequences, roughly 6.5% of them singletons. In this sample, this clonotype turned up many times. Its matching antigen is unknown. The sequencing sample was made of PBMCs. This receptor was identified in a human donor in good health (CMV status not recorded). Some clones in this sample may be carry-over from other donors' samples.

CDR3 residues: CASSLAGGRETQYF. The CDR3 nucleotides read TGTGCCAGCAGCTTAGCGGGGGGGAGGGAGACCCAGTACTTC. The rearrangement uses TRBV7-8 and TRBJ2-5; 7 nucleotides line up with TRBD2. Trimming cost V 0 bases and J 5 bases; bases outside gene matches: 3. This CDR3 is built from 14 residues. The germline gives CDR1 SGHVS, CDR2 FQNEAQ.